The TCR beta chain under discussion was sequenced for a study of blood T cells in healthy people across ages. Study outcomes and limitations: TCR beta diversity tracked closely with naive T cell percentage. The donors' CMV status was not determined, possibly confounding changes in expanded clonotypes.

Extracted total RNA amounted to at least 5.5 micrograms for each sample. Next came a second PCR, run for roughly 6 to 11 cycles, which used a sample-barcoded 5' primer along with a J-beta primer mix. A template-switch adaptor with 12 random nucleotides tagged each cDNA molecule. TCRdb itself ran the 5' RACE reads through MiXCR, one entry per CDR3 protein. The sample records roughly 800,000 distinct CDR3 sequences, roughly 64% being singletons. From germline, CDR1 is LNHNV and CDR2 YYDKDF (reference sequence). Trimming left V 4 bases short and J 10 bases short, with 21 bases between. The CDR3 runs to 15 residues. On this clonotype: Its target is not known.

This sequence joins TRBV15 and TRBJ2-3, with a possible D match to TRBD2 (5 bases). The receptor's source is a man aged 30 to 39 in good health. Input material: blood. CDR3 DNA sequence: TGTGCCACCAGCACGGGGAGAGGAGACTATAGTCCGCAGTATTTT. Its translation: CATSTGRGDYSPQYF.